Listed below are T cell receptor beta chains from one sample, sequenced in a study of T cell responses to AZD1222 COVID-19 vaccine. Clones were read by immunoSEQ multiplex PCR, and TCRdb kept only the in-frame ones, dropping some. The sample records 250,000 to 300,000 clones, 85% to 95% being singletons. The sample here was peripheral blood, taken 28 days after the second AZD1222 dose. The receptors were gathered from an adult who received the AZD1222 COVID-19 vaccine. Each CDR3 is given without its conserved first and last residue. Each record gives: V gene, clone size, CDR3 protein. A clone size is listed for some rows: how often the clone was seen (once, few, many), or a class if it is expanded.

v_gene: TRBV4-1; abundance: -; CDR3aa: ASSPQGGQPQH
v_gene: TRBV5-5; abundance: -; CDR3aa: ASSLAAVGQPQH
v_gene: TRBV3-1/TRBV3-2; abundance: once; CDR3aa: ASSLFGQGSGKLF
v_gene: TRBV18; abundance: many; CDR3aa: ASSPGLGSYEQY
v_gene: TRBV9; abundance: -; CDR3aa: ASSGTAAEEQY
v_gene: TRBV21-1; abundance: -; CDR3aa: ASSTGLLNTEAF
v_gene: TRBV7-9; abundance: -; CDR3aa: ASSLDSKGTTEAF
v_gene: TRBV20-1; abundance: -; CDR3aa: SASRPPEY
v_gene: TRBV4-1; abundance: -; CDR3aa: ASSHPPTGTGANVLT
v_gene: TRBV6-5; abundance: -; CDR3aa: ASSRQDFYEQY